This T cell receptor beta chain was sequenced for a study of blood T cell repertoires in COVID-19. The V gene lost 0 bases and the J gene lost 3 bases, with 12 bases spanning the gap. This CDR3 has 15 amino acids. Germline V gene sequence: CDR1 SGDLS, CDR2 YYNGEE. Generated by immunoSEQ multiplex PCR, the TCRdb table keeps only in-frame clones and is missing some. This table has approximately 330,000 clones, about 86% appearing once. Sequences were obtained from PBMCs or T cells enriched from blood (not recorded which). This chain joins TRBV9 and TRBJ2-5; maybe TRBD1 (6 bases). This clonotype was sampled from a woman in her forties with acute COVID-19. This CDR3 reads CASSVAQGGEETQYF. In DNA form, the CDR3 reads TGTGCCAGCAGCGTAGCACAGGGTGGGGAAGAGACCCAGTACTTC.